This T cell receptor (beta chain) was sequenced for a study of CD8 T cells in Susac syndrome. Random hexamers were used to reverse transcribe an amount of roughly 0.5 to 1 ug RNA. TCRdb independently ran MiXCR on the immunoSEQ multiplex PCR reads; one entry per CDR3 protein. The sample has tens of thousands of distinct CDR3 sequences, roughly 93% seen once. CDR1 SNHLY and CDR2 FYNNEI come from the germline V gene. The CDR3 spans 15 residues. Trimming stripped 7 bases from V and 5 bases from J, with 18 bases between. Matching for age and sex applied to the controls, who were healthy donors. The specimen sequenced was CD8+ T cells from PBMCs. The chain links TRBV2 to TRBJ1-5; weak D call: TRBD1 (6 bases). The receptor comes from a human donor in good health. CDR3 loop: CASNPGHGDDQPQHF. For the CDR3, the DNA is TGTGCCAGCAACCCGGGACACGGGGACGATCAGCCCCAGCATTTT.